The present TCR beta chain was sequenced within a study of blood T cell repertoires in COVID-19. V was shortened by 5 bases and J by 0 bases, with 15 bases between the two germline ends. Per germline, CDR1 SGHRS and CDR2 YFSETQ. The CDR3 length is 17 residues. As processed by the authors: From reference gene primer amplification, estimates of nucleated cell counts were derived. TCRdb's copy holds only in-frame clones and misses some; the assay was immunoSEQ multiplex PCR. V and J calls and clone size are as listed in that table; D and trimming were resolved from the DNA. The sample consists of 450,000 or so clones, 70% to 90% of them appearing once.

Sequencing used peripheral blood. V usage is TRBV5-1 and J usage is TRBJ2-6; D is possibly TRBD1 (6 bases). The sequence came from a young man with COVID-19, enrolled during active disease. CDR3 loop: CASSTGSTLSGANVLTF. CDR3 DNA sequence: TGCGCCAGCAGTACAGGGTCTACCCTCTCTGGGGCCAACGTCCTGACTTTC.